This TCR beta chain was identified during a study of control samples from healthy donors and cancer patients. The V gene end was trimmed by 4 bases and the J gene end by 0 bases; junction bases not matched to a gene: 10. The CDR3 spans 18 residues. Germline values: CDR1 SGHRS, CDR2 YFSETQ. Using immunoSEQ multiplex PCR, the repertoire was profiled, and TCRdb retains in-frame clones only, with some absent. The sample carries about 170,000 clones, about 90% recorded once. Input material: blood. V is TRBV5-1 and J is TRBJ2-3, with 11 bases identical to TRBD2. This receptor was identified in a man in his thirties or forties in good health. This chain's CDR3 is CASSLPGVAGGSTDTQYF. The CDR3 nucleotides are TGCGCCAGCAGCCTTCCAGGGGTAGCGGGAGGGAGCACAGATACGCAGTATTTT.